This T cell receptor beta chain was captured in a study of blood T cell repertoires in COVID-19. CDR3 size: 13 residues. Trimming pared 7 bases from V and 3 bases from J, leaving 10 bases between. The germline V gene encodes CDR1 MNHEY and CDR2 SVGAGI. Clones were read by immunoSEQ multiplex PCR, and TCRdb kept only the in-frame ones, dropping some. Counted here are just over 250,000 clones, about 91% occurring once; the ten biggest clones make up 2.5% to 3%. About this clone: The identical CDR3 is also encoded by other nucleotide sequences in the sample.

The chain joins TRBV6-5 to TRBJ1-5; TRBD1 is a possible D gene (6 bases). The sequencing sample was made of peripheral blood. The receptor was derived from a person aged 18-35 years with COVID-19, enrolled during active disease. The DNA for the CDR3 is TGTGCCAGCAAGAGGGGGACCAATCAGCCCCAGCATTTT. It specifies CASKRGTNQPQHF.